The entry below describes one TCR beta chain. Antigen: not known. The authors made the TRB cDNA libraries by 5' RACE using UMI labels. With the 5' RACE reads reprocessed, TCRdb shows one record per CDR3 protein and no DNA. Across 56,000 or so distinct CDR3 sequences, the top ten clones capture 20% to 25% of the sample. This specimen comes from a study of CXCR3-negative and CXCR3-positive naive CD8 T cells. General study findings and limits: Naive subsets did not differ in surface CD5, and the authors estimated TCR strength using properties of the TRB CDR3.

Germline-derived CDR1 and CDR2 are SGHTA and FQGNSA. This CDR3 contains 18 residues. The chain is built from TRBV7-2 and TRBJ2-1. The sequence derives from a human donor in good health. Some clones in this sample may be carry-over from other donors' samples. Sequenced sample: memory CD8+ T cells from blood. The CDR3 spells CASSPIGDAGGSYNEQFF.